The 26 T cell receptor beta chains below were found in one sample sequenced in a study of breast tumors, draining lymph nodes, adjacent tissues. MiXCR was run by TCRdb on the multiplex PCR reads, yielding one entry per CDR3 protein. The sample yields about 110,000 distinct CDR3 sequences, about 31% seen once. The lymph nodes were axillary draining lymph nodes from breast cancer patients. Specimen: axillary lymph node tissue. The receptors shown here come from a female donor with breast cancer. Some clones in this sample may be carry-over from other donors' samples.

The CDR3 DNA reads TGCAGTGCTAGAGATCTAGGTAGCGGCGCCACCGGGGAGCTGTTTTTT. Translating it yields CSARDLGSGATGELFF. The V call is TRBV20-1, the J call TRBJ2-2; a weak D match, TRBD2 (6 bases). The ends were cut back, 0 bases at V and 4 bases at J, with 15 bases in the middle. CDR1 is DFQATT and CDR2 is SNEGSKA in the germline V gene (reference sequence). CDR3 length equals 16 residues.

In regard to this clonotype: Compared with germline, one end of the junction differs, possibly owing to a read error. The CDR3: CSARLWDGETLFF. As DNA, the CDR3 is TGCAGTGCTAGACTGTGGGACGGTGAAACACTGTTTTTT. V and J are TRBV20-1 and TRBJ1-4; D is possibly TRBD1 (5 bases). Germline V gene sequence: CDR1 DFQATT, CDR2 SNEGSKA (reference sequence). This CDR3 has 13 residues.

The sample holds many counts of this clonotype. The V gene is TRBV12-3 or TRBV12-4, the J gene TRBJ2-1; D is unclear. The CDR3 extends over 12 amino acids. V lost 3 bases and J 7 bases, leaving 7 bases between the germline ends. CDR3 sequence reads: CASSFAKNEQFF. The CDR3 region has the DNA TGTGCCAGCAGTTTTGCTAAAAATGAGCAGTTCTTC.

The V and J genes are TRBV24-1 and TRBJ2-1; 11 bases line up with TRBD2. The germline gives CDR1 KGHDR, CDR2 SFDVKD. The CDR3 is 13 residues long. The ends lost 7 bases at V and 5 bases at J; junction bases unmatched: 0. CDR3 coding DNA: TGTGCCACCAGGACTAGCGGGAACAATGAGCAGTTCTTC. Translated, it gives CATRTSGNNEQFF.

Comments on this clonotype: This may come from a read error, since a much larger clone is one base off. The V call is TRBV12-1, the J call TRBJ1-3. TRBV12-1 is termed a pseudogene. This CDR3 has 15 residues. As DNA, the CDR3 is TGTGCCAACAGACCAGCGCATGGTTCAGGAAACACCATATATTTT. The encoded protein is CANRPAHGSGNTIYF.

Ten or more counts support this clonotype. Written as DNA, the CDR3 is TGCGCCAGCAGCTTGGATGGGGCTACTAACTATGGCTACACCTTC. As protein: CASSLDGATNYGYTF. The chain joins TRBV5-1 to TRBJ1-2; D might be TRBD1 (5 bases). There are 15 residues in the CDR3. CDR1 and CDR2 from the germline V gene are SGHRS and YFSETQ. V lost 0 bases, J lost 0 bases, and 9 bases lay in between. Using reference TRBV5-1 and TRBJ1-2 for the parts outside the CDR3, the full variable domain is KAGVTQTPRYLIKTRGQQVTLSCSPISGHRSVSWYQQTPGQGLQFLFEYFSETQRNKGNFPGRFSGRQFSNSRSEMNVSTLELGDSALYLCASSLDGATNYGYTFGSGTRLTVV.

Worth noting for this clonotype: In this CDR3 the conserved last residue, phenylalanine or tryptophan, is missing, so a read error is likely. V is TRBV7-9 and J is TRBJ1-4; unclear D gene. The CDR3 totals 14 residues. V was trimmed by 3 bases and J by 6 bases, leaving 11 bases between them. CDR1 is SEHNR, CDR2 FQNEAQ, per germline (reference sequence). The CDR3 DNA follows: TGTGCCAGCAGCTTGGAGGGCGATGATGAAAAACTGTTTCTT. Its translation is CASSLEGDDEKLFL.

At least ten counts were recorded for this clonotype. This chain uses TRBV19 with TRBJ2-3; D gene uncertain. CDR3 size: 11 residues. Germline V CDR1 and CDR2: LNHDA, SQIVND (reference sequence). Between the trimmed V and J ends, which lost 7 bases and 4 bases, there was a span of 6 bases. This CDR3 reads CASTVADTQYF. Here the CDR3 DNA reads TGTGCCAGTACAGTAGCAGATACGCAGTATTTT.

This clonotype occurred many times. The chain joins TRBV7-9 to TRBJ2-1; 9 bases fit TRBD1. V lost 1 base and J lost 7; bases outside the gene matches: 5. The CDR3 consists of 15 residues. Germline-derived CDR1 and CDR2 are SEHNR and FQNEAQ (reference sequence). CDR3 residues: CASSLEGTGWNEQFF. CDR3 nucleotides: TGTGCCAGCAGCTTAGAAGGGACAGGGTGGAATGAGCAGTTCTTC.

This clonotype was recorded at least ten times. This sequence joins TRBV19 and TRBJ1-2; D perhaps matches TRBD1 (5 bases). The CDR3 loop spans 15 amino acids. V lost 8 bases and J 0 bases, leaving 16 bases between the germline ends. Per germline, CDR1 LNHDA and CDR2 SQIVND (reference sequence). The CDR3 protein is CASWDRQHSNYGYTF. The DNA for the CDR3 is TGTGCCAGTTGGGACCGCCAACATTCTAACTATGGCTACACCTTC.

This clonotype was seen many times. J is TRBJ2-2 and V is TRBV20-1; the D is unclear. V lost 0 bases and J 3 bases, leaving 8 bases between the germline ends. Germline values: CDR1 DFQATT, CDR2 SNEGSKA (reference sequence). This CDR3 contains 14 residues. The chain's CDR3 is CSAREGVYTGELFF. DNA for the CDR3: TGCAGTGCTAGAGAGGGCGTGTACACCGGGGAGCTGTTTTTT.

This clonotype was seen ten or more times. The chain joins TRBV9 to TRBJ2-2, with 10 bases identical to TRBD1. CDR3 size: 16 residues. CDR1 and CDR2 (germline): SGDLS, YYNGEE. With 4 bases clipped from V and 4 bases from J, the junction kept 7 bases outside the gene matches. DNA for the CDR3: TGTGCCAGCAGCACCCGGACAGGGGGTCTCACCGGGGAGCTGTTTTTT. Amino acids: CASSTRTGGLTGELFF. The full variable domain, its missing parts supplied by reference TRBV9 and TRBJ2-2, is DSGVTQTPKHLITATGQRVTLRCSPRSGDLSVYWYQQSLDQGLQFLIQYYNGEERAKGNILERFSAQQFPDLHSELNLSSLELGDSALYFCASSTRTGGLTGELFFGEGSRLTVL.

With respect to this clonotype: A much larger clone lies one base from this, so it may be a read error. This chain joins TRBV6-1 and TRBJ1-5; TRBD1 matches 8 bases. CDR1 and CDR2 (germline): MNHNS, SASEGT. The CDR3 has 13 amino acids. V shed 5 bases, J shed 6 bases, and the junction held 3 bases outside the gene matches. The CDR3 DNA sequence: TGTGCCAGCAGTCAACAGGGGGGTCAGCCCCAGCATTTT. It encodes CASSQQGGQPQHF.

This clonotype showed up many times. This chain joins TRBV10-3 and TRBJ2-7; 9 bases are a match to TRBD2. CDR1 is ENHRY and CDR2 is SYGVKD in the germline V gene. Trimming removed 1 base from V and 1 base from J; junction bases left unmatched: 5. This CDR3 comprises 16 residues. The CDR3 DNA follows: TGTGCCATCAGTGAGTTTAGTCTAGCGGGATCCTACGAGCAGTACTTC. This sequence encodes CAISEFSLAGSYEQYF.

A note on this clonotype: The CDR3 carries no conserved terminal phenylalanine or tryptophan, so it likely arises from a read error. It is unclear where the CDR3 begins or ends on the DNA, so no DNA is shown, and the CDR3 is as TCRdb lists it. The V and J genes are TRBV9 and TRBJ2-5. Germline-derived CDR1 and CDR2 are SGDLS and YYNGEE. The CDR3 comprises 14 residues, both ends counted. CDR3 region: CASSVSHYGYTFGS.

This clonotype has a count of ten or more. The chain combines TRBV20-1 with TRBJ2-3, with 7 bases that match TRBD2. The CDR3 is 15 residues long. J lost 2 bases, V lost 5 bases, and 10 bases had no gene match. In germline, CDR1 is DFQATT, CDR2 SNEGSKA (reference sequence). CDR3 loop: CSAVTGTTFTDTQYF. The CDR3 DNA reads as TGCAGTGCTGTTACCGGGACTACGTTCACAGATACGCAGTATTTT.

This clonotype was picked up many times. This could be a read error, since a much larger clone is one nucleotide away. The chain recombines TRBV20-1 with TRBJ1-2, with 9 bases aligning to TRBD1. J lost 4 bases, V lost 0 bases, and 6 bases had no gene match. The CDR3 runs to 15 residues. Germline V gene lookup returns CDR1 DFQATT and CDR2 SNEGSKA (reference sequence). CDR3: CSAREGGTGTYGYTF. For the CDR3, the DNA is TGCAGTGCTAGAGAGGGGGGGACAGGGACCTATGGCTACACCTTC.

This clonotype was observed at least ten times. The V and J genes are TRBV6-1 and TRBJ2-3; D gene unclear. V was trimmed by 0 bases and J by 7 bases, leaving 5 bases between them. CDR3 length equals 12 residues. Germline CDR1 MNHNS, CDR2 SASEGT. The CDR3 sequence: CASSEAGYTQYF. The CDR3 bases are TGTGCCAGCAGTGAAGCCGGCTATACGCAGTATTTT.

This clonotype turned up a few times. Possible read error: a much larger clone is one base away. V is TRBV4-3 and J is TRBJ2-1, with TRBD1 matching over 10 bases. The CDR3 is made up of 17 amino acids. Germline CDR1 is LGHNA and CDR2 is YSLEER. The CDR3 DNA follows: TGCGCCAGCAGCCATGGATCGACAGGGGGCTCCTACAATGAGCGGTTCTTC. The encoded protein is CASSHGSTGGSYNERFF.

This clonotype has at least ten counts. This rearrangement joins TRBV5-1 to TRBJ1-4; D is uncertain. The germline gives CDR1 SGHRS, CDR2 YFSETQ. Trimming pared 0 bases from V and 4 bases from J, leaving 7 bases between. This CDR3 contains 14 residues. This CDR3 is CASSLGQYNEKLFF. The CDR3 DNA is TGCGCCAGCAGCTTGGGCCAGTATAATGAAAAACTGTTTTTT.

This clonotype occurred many times. This chain connects TRBV9 to TRBJ1-6, with 7 bases matching TRBD1. The CDR3 consists of 14 residues. J lost 7 bases, V lost 4 bases, and 5 bases had no gene match. CDR1 and CDR2 (germline): SGDLS, YYNGEE. CDR3 bases: TGTGCCAGCAGCCCGAGACAGGGAAATTCACCCCTCCACTTT. Its protein product is CASSPRQGNSPLHF. Using reference TRBV9 and TRBJ1-6 for the parts outside the CDR3, the full variable domain is DSGVTQTPKHLITATGQRVTLRCSPRSGDLSVYWYQQSLDQGLQFLIQYYNGEERAKGNILERFSAQQFPDLHSELNLSSLELGDSALYFCASSPRQGNSPLHFGNGTRLTVT.

This clonotype was recorded many times. The chain is built from TRBV18 and TRBJ1-2; D may be TRBD1 (6 bases). The CDR3 covers 16 residues. Deletions cut 1 base from V and 4 bases from J, with 16 bases between. The germline V gene encodes CDR1 KGHSH and CDR2 LQKENI. Here the CDR3 DNA reads TGTGCCAGCTCACCACAACCGTCACAGGGCACCTATGGCTACACCTTC. Protein product: CASSPQPSQGTYGYTF.

This clonotype appeared a few times. CDR3 DNA sequence: TGTGCCAGCAGTCATTGGGACTCTGGGGCCAACGTCCTGACTTTC. Protein product: CASSHWDSGANVLTF. The chain is built from TRBV6-5 and TRBJ2-6; D unresolved. V was pared by 5 bases and J by 0 bases, with 8 bases between. Germline loops: CDR1 MNHEY, CDR2 SVGAGI. There are 15 residues in the CDR3.

Many counts were recorded for this clonotype. This chain joins TRBV20-1 and TRBJ2-1, with D perhaps TRBD1 or TRBD2 (6 bases each). V was cut by 3 bases and J by 6 bases, with 18 bases left in between. The CDR3 is made up of 15 amino acids. Germline V gene lookup returns CDR1 DFQATT and CDR2 SNEGSKA (reference sequence). CDR3 sequence (DNA): TGCAGTGCTAGTGGGGGGCCAAGAGGCACCAATGAGCAGTTCTTC. Protein sequence: CSASGGPRGTNEQFF.

The count of this clonotype is one. This chain uses TRBV5-1 with TRBJ1-2; 8 bases agree with TRBD1. V lost 2 bases to trimming and J lost 2 bases; unmatched junction nucleotides: 5. The CDR3 covers 15 residues. Germline assignment: CDR1 SGHRS and CDR2 YFSETQ. The CDR3 is CASSFWGDRNYGYTF. DNA of the CDR3: TGCGCCAGCAGCTTCTGGGGGGACAGGAACTATGGCTACACCTTC. Complete variable domain (other parts from reference TRBV5-1 and TRBJ1-2): KAGVTQTPRYLIKTRGQQVTLSCSPISGHRSVSWYQQTPGQGLQFLFEYFSETQRNKGNFPGRFSGRQFSNSRSEMNVSTLELGDSALYLCASSFWGDRNYGYTFGSGTRLTVV.

As regards this clonotype: This sequence may be a read error, since a much larger clone differs from it by one base. The conserved final phenylalanine or tryptophan is absent from the CDR3, which likely points to a read error. This chain joins TRBV6-5 and TRBJ1-5, with D possibly being TRBD1 (5 bases). The CDR3 runs to 16 residues. V was shortened by 0 bases and J by 2 bases, with 11 bases between the two germline ends. CDR1 is MNHEY, CDR2 SVGAGI, per germline. The CDR3 region has the DNA TGTGCCAGCAGTTACTCTGGGGTGGGGGGCAATCAGCCCCAGCATCTT. As protein: CASSYSGVGGNQPQHL.